This T cell receptor beta chain was observed in a study of glioma-infiltrating T cells. Findings and caveats of the study: Shared blood CDR3 signature motifs marked patients with low tissue-blood divergence. Gliomas, especially low-grade, showed above-expected tissue-blood divergence; non-neoplastic patients showed below.

Using RNA template, CDR3s of TCR alpha and beta were amplified with iRepertoire arm-PCR. Each CDR3 protein gets one entry after TCRdb re-called the multiplex PCR reads with MiXCR. The sample contains a few hundred thousand distinct CDR3 sequences, 41% of which appear only once. The CDR3 extends over 14 amino acids. CDR1 and CDR2 from the germline V gene are MDHEN and SYDVKM. On this clonotype: Its target is not known. Just one base apart from a much larger clone, this may be a read error.

The V call is TRBV28, the J call TRBJ2-4; D perhaps matches TRBD1 (5 bases). The source material was glioma tissue, nonneoplastic brain tissue, or PBMCs (not recorded which). This receptor was obtained from a human donor with low-grade glioma or glioblastoma, undergoing nonglioma brain surgery, or in good health (not recorded which). For the CDR3, the DNA is TGTCCCAGCAGTTTATTAGATCCGGACACCATTCAGTACTTC. As protein: CPSSLLDPDTIQYF. The full variable domain, rest sourced from reference TRBV28 and TRBJ2-4, is DVKVTQSSRYLVKRTGEKVFLECVQDMDHENMFWYRQDPGLGLRLIYFSYDVKMKEKGDIPEGYSVSREKKERFSLILESASTNQTSMYLCPSSLLDPDTIQYFGAGTRLSVL.